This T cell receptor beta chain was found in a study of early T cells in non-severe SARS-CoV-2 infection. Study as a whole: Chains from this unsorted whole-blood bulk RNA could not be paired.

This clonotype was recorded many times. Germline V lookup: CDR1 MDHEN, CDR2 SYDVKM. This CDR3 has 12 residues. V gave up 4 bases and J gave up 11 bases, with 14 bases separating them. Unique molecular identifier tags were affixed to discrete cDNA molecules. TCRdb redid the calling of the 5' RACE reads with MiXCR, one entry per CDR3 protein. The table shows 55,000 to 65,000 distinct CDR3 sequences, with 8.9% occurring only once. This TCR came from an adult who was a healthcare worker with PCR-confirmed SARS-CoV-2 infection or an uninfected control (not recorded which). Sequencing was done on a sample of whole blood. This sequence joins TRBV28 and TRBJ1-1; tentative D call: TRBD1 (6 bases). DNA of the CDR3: TGTGCCAGCAGTTCCTCCCACAGGGAGGCTTTCTTT. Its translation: CASSSSHREAFF.